These T cell receptor beta chains were read from a single sample in a study of cytomegalovirus exposure and HLA in healthy donors. Here immunoSEQ multiplex PCR was the method, and the copy in TCRdb shows in-frame clones only, minus some. The table records about 140,000 clones, just under 85% of them present only once. The sequenced sample was PBMCs. The source of these receptors is a man aged 35-49 years in good health and CMV-seropositive. Both conserved end residues are trimmed from each CDR3. Each record gives: V gene, CDR3 protein.

>TRBV19
ASSRSSNSNQPQH
>TRBV10-3
AIGEREGDTQY
>TRBV11-2
ASSLAATNEKLF
>TRBV6-5
ASSYYGTGSYYEQY
>TRBV30
AWSVGSSSSQF
>TRBV11-2
ASSPTTGNYGYT
>TRBV10-1
ASSEGQGRTQY
>TRBV7-9
ASSLLQGAGEKLF
>TRBV9
ASSAQGANNQPQH
>TRBV5-4
ASSLEGRVNTEAF
>TRBV28
ASRVGTGVYGYT
>TRBV19
ASSLTGVGQPQH
>TRBV5-6
ASSYEQRDYNEQF
>TRBV6-4
ASRQGSNTEAF
>TRBV15
ATSPRQQETQY
>TRBV5-4
ASSSNGGARTGELF
>TRBV6-5
ASSYNEAGVAEAF
>TRBV20-1
SAPDNYEQY
>TRBV19
ASSIGTSGRAAFEQF
>TRBV30
AWSVSQYTAGGLADTQY
>TRBV19
ASRGRDTPSYEQY
>TRBV11-2
ASSWGGQGAAYEQY
>TRBV5-1
ASSFQDGQPADYT
>TRBV7-9
ATSGQVSYEQY
>TRBV30
ARTTGMNTEAF
>TRBV7-9
ASSPPWGGGYEQY
>TRBV5-6
ASSLAGGRKTQY
>TRBV19
ATLGTGGDEKLF
>TRBV6-6
ASSRLGRTEAF
>TRBV5-1
ASSLNLATSGSYEQF
>TRBV7-8
ASSPGTGGNQPQH
>TRBV27
ASTLRPGRAYEQY
>TRBV6-6
ASRDRAGDSPLH
>TRBV5-1
ASSKQQGAGTDTQY
>TRBV9
ASSPGQGVGYQETQY